The source of this T cell receptor beta chain is a study of T cell repertoires in cytomegalovirus infection. TCRdb itself ran the reads through MiXCR, one entry per CDR3 protein. The repertoire holds 150,000 to 200,000 distinct CDR3 sequences, with approximately 14% as singletons. Remarks on this clonotype: Its antigen is not identified.

The CDR3 length is 14 residues. Germline V gene lookup returns CDR1 SGDLS and CDR2 YYNGEE. Trimming cost V 2 bases and J 1 base, with 6 bases left between them. General study results and limits: Within the response measured ex vivo, HLA-C-restricted CMV-specific TCR beta clonotypes were dominant.

Material for sequencing was PBMCs. V is TRBV9 and J is TRBJ2-2; D is ambiguous. This sequence originates from a human donor in good health (CMV status not recorded). Some clones in this sample may be carry-over from other donors' samples. The CDR3, as DNA: TGTGCCAGCAGCGTCTCACGGAACACCGGGGAGCTGTTTTTT. Its translation is CASSVSRNTGELFF.